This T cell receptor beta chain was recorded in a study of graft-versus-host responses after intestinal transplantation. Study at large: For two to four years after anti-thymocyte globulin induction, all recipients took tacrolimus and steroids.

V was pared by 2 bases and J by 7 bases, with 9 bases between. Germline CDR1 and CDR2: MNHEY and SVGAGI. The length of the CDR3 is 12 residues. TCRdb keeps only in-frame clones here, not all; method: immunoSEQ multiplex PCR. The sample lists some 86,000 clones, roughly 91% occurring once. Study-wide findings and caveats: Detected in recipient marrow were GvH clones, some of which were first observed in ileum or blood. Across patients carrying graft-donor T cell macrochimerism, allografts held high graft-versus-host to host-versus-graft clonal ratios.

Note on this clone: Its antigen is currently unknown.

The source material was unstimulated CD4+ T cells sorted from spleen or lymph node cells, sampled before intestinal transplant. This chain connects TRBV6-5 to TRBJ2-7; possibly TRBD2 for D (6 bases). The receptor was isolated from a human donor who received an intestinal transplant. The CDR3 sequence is CASSYRGREQYF. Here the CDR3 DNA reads TGTGCCAGCAGTTACCGGGGGAGGGAGCAGTACTTC.